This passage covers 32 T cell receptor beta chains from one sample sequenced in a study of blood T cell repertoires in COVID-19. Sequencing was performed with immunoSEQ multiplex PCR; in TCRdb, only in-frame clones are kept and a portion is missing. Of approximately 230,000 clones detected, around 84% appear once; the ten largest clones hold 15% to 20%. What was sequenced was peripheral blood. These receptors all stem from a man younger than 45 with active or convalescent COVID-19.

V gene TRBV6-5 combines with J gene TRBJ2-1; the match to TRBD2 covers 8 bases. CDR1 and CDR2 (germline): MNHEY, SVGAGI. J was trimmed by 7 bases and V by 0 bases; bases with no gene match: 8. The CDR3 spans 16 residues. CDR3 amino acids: CASSYSPSGLGNEQFF. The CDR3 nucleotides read TGTGCCAGCAGTTACTCACCTAGCGGGCTGGGTAATGAGCAGTTCTTC.

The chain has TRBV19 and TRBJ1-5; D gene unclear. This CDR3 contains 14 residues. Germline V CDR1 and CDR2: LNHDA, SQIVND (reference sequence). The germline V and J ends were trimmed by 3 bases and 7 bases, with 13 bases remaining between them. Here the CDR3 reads CASSMVGREQPQHF. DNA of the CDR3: TGTGCCAGTAGTATGGTAGGGAGGGAGCAGCCCCAGCATTTT.

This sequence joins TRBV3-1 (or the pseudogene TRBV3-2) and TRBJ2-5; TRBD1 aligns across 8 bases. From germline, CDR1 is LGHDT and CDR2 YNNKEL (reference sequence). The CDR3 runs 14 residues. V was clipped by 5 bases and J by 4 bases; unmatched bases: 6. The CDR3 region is CASSGRTGRETQYF. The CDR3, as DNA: TGTGCCAGCAGCGGAAGGACAGGGAGAGAGACCCAGTACTTC.

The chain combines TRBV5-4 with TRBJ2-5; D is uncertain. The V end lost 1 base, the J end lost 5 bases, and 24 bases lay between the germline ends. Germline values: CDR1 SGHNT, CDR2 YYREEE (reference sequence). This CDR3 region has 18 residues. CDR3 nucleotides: TGTGCCAGCAGCTTGTTTGGTCGAGCTGGGCCTGGCTGGGAGACCCAGTACTTC. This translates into CASSLFGRAGPGWETQYF. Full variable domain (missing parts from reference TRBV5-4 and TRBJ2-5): ETGVTQSPTHLIKTRGQQVTLRCSSQSGHNTVSWYQQALGQGPQFIFQYYREEENGRGNFPPRFSGLQFPNYSSELNVNALELDDSALYLCASSLFGRAGPGWETQYFGPGTRLLVL.

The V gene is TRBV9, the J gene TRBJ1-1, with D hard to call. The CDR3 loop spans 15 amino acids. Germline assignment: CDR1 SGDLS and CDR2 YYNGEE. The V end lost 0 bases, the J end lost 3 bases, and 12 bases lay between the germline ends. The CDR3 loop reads CASSVAPRGDTEAFF. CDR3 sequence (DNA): TGTGCCAGCAGCGTAGCCCCCCGGGGTGACACTGAAGCTTTCTTT.

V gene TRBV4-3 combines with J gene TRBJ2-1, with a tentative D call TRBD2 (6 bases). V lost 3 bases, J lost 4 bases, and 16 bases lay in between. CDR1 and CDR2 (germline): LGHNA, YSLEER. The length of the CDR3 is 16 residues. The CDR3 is CASSHQGSGQYNEQFF. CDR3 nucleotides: TGCGCCAGCAGCCACCAAGGTAGCGGACAATACAATGAGCAGTTCTTC.

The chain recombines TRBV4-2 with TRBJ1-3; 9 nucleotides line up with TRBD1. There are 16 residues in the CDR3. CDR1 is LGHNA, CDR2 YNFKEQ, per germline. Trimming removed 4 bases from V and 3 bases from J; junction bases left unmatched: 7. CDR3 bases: TGTGCCAGCAGCCTTACCGGGACAGGGAGTGGAAACACCATATATTTT. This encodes CASSLTGTGSGNTIYF.

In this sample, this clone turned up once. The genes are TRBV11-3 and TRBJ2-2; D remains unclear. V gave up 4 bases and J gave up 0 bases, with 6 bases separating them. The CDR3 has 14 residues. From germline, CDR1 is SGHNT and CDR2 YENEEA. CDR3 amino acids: CASSYSSNTGELFF. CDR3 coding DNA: TGTGCCAGCAGCTACTCATCGAACACCGGGGAGCTGTTTTTT.

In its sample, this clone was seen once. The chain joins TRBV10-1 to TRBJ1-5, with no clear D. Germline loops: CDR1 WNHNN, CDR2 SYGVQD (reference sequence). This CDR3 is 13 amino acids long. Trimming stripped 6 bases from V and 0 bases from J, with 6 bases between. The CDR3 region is CASRASSNQPQHF. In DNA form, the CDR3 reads TGCGCCAGCAGGGCAAGTAGCAATCAGCCCCAGCATTTT.

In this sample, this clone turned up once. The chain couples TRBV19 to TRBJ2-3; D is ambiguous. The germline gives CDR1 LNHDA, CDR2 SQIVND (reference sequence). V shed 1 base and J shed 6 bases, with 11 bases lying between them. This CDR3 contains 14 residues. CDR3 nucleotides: TGTGCCAGTAGTATAGGGGCAGCCAGGGATACGCAGTATTTT. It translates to CASSIGAARDTQYF.

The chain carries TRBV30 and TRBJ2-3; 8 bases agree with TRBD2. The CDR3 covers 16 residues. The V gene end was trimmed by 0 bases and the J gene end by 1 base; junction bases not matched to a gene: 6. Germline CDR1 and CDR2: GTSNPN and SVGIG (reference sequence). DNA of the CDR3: TGTGCCTGGAGTGTCGGAGGGCGGGGGGGCACAGATACGCAGTATTTT. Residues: CAWSVGGRGGTDTQYF.

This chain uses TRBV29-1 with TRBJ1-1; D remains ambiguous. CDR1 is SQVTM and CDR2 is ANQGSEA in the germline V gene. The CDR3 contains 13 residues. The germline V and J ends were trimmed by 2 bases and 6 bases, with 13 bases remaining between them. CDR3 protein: CSVERLPYPEAFF. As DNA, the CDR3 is TGCAGCGTTGAACGGTTACCCTACCCTGAAGCTTTCTTT. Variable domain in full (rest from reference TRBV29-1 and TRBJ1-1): SAVISQKPSRDICQRGTSLTIQCQVDSQVTMMFWYRQQPGQSLTLIATANQGSEATYESGFVIDKFPISRPNLTFSTLTVSNMSPEDSSIYLCSVERLPYPEAFFGQGTRLTVV.

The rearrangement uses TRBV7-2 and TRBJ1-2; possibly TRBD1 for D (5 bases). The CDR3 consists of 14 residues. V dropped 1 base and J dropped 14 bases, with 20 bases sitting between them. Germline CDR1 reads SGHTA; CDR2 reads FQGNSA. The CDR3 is CASSLVGPAMATTF. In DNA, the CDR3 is TGTGCCAGCAGCTTAGTGGGGCCTGCTATGGCTACAACCTTC.

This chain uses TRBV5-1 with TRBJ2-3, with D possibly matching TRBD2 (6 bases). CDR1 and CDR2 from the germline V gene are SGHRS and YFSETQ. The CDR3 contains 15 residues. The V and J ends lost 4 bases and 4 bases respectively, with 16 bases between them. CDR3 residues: CASSLFGGMADTQYF. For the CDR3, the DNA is TGCGCCAGCAGCCTCTTTGGCGGGATGGCAGATACGCAGTATTTT.

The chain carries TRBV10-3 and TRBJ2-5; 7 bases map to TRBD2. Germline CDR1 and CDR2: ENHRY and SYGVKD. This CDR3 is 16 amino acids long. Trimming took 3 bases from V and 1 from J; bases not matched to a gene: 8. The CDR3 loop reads CAISEPRLAGQETQYF. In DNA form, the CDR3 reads TGTGCCATCAGTGAACCCCGACTAGCCGGCCAAGAGACCCAGTACTTC.

The CDR3 coding sequence is TGCGCCAGCAGCCAAGAAGGGACAGGGACCTACGAGCAGTACTTC. It codes for CASSQEGTGTYEQYF. The rearrangement joins TRBV4-3 to TRBJ2-7; 9 positions match TRBD1. The V segment lost 0 bases and the J segment 2 bases; nucleotides outside the gene matches: 2. The CDR3 is made up of 15 amino acids. CDR1 LGHNA and CDR2 YSLEER come from the germline V gene.

CDR3: CASSLDGGRTDTQYF. In nucleotides, the CDR3 is TGTGCCAGCAGCTTAGATGGCGGGAGGACAGATACGCAGTATTTT. The chain carries TRBV11-3 and TRBJ2-3; the match to TRBD2 covers 8 bases. CDR3 length: 15 amino acids. CDR1 is SGHNT, CDR2 YENEEA, per germline. Trimming took 0 bases from V and 3 from J; bases not matched to a gene: 2.

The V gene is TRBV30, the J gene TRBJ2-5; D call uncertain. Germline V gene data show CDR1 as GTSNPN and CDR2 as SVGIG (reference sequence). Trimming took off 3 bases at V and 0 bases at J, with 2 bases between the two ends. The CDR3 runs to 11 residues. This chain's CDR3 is CAWSYQETQYF. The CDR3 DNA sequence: TGTGCCTGGAGCTACCAAGAGACCCAGTACTTC.

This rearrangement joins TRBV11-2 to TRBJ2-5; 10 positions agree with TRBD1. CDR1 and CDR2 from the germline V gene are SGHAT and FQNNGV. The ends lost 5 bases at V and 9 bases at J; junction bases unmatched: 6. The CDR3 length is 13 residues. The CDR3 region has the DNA TGTGCCAGCAGCGAGGACAGGGGGATGGCCCAGTACTTC. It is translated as CASSEDRGMAQYF. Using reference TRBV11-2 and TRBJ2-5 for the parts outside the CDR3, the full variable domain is EAGVAQSPRYKIIEKRQSVAFWCNPISGHATLYWYQQILGQGPKLLIQFQNNGVVDDSQLPKDRFSAERLKGVDSTLKIQPAKLEDSAVYLCASSEDRGMAQYFGPGTRLLVL.

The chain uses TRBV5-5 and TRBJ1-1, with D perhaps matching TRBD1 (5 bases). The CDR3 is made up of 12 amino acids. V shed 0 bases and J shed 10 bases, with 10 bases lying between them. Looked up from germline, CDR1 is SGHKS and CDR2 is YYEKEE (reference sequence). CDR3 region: CASSLGAGRAFF. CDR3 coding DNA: TGTGCCAGCAGCTTGGGGGCGGGACGAGCTTTCTTT.

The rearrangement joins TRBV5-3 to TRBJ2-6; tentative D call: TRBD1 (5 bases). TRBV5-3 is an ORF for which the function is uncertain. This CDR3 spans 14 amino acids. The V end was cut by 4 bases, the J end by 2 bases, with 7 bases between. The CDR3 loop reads CARSATAGANVLTF. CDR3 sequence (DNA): TGTGCCAGAAGCGCGACAGCTGGGGCCAACGTCCTGACTTTC.

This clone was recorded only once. DNA for the CDR3: TGTGCCAGCTCACCATTAGGGGGGGCTGAAGCTTTCTTT. The encoded protein is CASSPLGGAEAFF. The chain has TRBV18 and TRBJ1-1, with D perhaps TRBD1 (6 bases). The germline V gene encodes CDR1 KGHSH and CDR2 LQKENI. The CDR3 is made up of 13 amino acids. The V gene lost 2 bases and the J gene lost 6 bases, with 10 bases spanning the gap.

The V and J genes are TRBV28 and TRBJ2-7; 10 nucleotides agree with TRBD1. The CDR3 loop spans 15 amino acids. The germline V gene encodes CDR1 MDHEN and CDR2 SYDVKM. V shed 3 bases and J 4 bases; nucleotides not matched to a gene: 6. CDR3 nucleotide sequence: TGTGCCAGCAGTTTGGGGGGGACAGGGGCATACGAGCAGTACTTC. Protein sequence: CASSLGGTGAYEQYF.

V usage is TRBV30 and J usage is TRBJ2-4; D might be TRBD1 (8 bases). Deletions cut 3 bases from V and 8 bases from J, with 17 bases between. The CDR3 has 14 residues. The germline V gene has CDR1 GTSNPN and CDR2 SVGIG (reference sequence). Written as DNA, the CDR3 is TGTGCCTGGAGGGGGGGGACAGGCGGTCACATTCAGTACTTC. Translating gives CAWRGGTGGHIQYF.

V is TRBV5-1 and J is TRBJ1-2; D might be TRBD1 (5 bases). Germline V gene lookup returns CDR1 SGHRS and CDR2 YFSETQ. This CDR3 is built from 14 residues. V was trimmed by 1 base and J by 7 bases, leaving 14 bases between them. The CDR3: CASSLRPDTGGYTF. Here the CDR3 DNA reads TGCGCCAGCAGCTTGAGGCCAGACACAGGTGGCTACACCTTC.

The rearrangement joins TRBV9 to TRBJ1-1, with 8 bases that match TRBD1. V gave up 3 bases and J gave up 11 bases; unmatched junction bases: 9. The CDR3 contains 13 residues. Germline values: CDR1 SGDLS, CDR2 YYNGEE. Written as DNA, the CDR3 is TGTGCCAGCAGCGAGGGGCCAGGGGGCTGGGCTTTCTTT. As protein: CASSEGPGGWAFF. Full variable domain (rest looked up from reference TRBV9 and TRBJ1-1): DSGVTQTPKHLITATGQRVTLRCSPRSGDLSVYWYQQSLDQGLQFLIQYYNGEERAKGNILERFSAQQFPDLHSELNLSSLELGDSALYFCASSEGPGGWAFFGQGTRLTVV.

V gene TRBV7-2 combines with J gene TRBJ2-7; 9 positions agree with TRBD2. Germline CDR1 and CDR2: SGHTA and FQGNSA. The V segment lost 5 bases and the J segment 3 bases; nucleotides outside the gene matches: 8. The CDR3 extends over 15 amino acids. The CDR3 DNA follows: TGTGCCAGCAGCGGACTTAGCGGGAGTAGCTACGAGCAGTACTTC. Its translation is CASSGLSGSSYEQYF.

Here the CDR3 DNA reads TGTGCCAGCAGTTTAAGGGGGGGGGATCAGCCCCAGCATTTT. Protein sequence: CASSLRGGDQPQHF. The gene calls are TRBV27 and TRBJ1-5; D is possibly TRBD1 (6 bases). CDR1 MNHEY and CDR2 SMNVEV come from the germline V gene (reference sequence). The V end was cut by 2 bases, the J end by 5 bases, with 10 bases between. CDR3 size: 14 residues.

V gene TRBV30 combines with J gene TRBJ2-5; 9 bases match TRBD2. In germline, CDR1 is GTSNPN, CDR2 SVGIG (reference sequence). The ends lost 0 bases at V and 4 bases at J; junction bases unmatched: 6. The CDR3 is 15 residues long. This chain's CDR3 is CAWSVGREGRETQYF. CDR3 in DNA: TGTGCCTGGAGTGTAGGGCGGGAGGGCCGAGAGACCCAGTACTTC.

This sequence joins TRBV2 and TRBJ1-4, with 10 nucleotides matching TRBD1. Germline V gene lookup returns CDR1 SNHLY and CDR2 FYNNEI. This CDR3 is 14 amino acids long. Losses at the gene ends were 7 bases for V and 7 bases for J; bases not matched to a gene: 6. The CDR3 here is CASIGTGVGEKLFF. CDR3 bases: TGTGCCAGCATCGGGACAGGGGTGGGTGAAAAACTGTTTTTT.

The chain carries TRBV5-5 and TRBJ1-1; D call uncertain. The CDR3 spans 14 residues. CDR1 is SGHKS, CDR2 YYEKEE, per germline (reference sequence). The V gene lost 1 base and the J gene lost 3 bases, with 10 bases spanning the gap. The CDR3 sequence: CASSLFSIDTEAFF. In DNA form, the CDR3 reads TGTGCCAGCAGCTTGTTTTCCATAGACACTGAAGCTTTCTTT.

In DNA form, the CDR3 reads TGTGCCAGCAGCCTCGGGGGGGGCCCCGGGGAGCAGTTCTTC. Its protein product is CASSLGGGPGEQFF. The chain uses TRBV9 and TRBJ2-1, with 8 bases lining up with TRBD2. The length of the CDR3 is 14 residues. CDR1 is SGDLS, CDR2 YYNGEE, per germline. The V gene end was trimmed by 4 bases and the J gene end by 10 bases; junction bases not matched to a gene: 10.